This is a list of T cell receptor beta chains from one sample in a study of blood T cell repertoires in COVID-19. Clones were sequenced by immunoSEQ multiplex PCR, and TCRdb holds only the in-frame ones, with some missing. The sample shows more than 90,000 clones, 84% of them seen only once. The sequencing input was peripheral blood. These receptors all come from a human donor in a cohort sampled during active COVID-19. Both conserved end residues are part of each CDR3. The order of the fields is J gene, clone size, V gene, D gene, CDR3 protein, CDR3 DNA. A D gene is named only where the DNA matches it firmly. The listing skips clone size in some rows; elsewhere it reads once, few, many or a size class.

TRBJ1-5	NA	TRBV6-5	NA	CASSYSRRSNQPQHF	TGTGCCAGCAGTTACTCGAGGCGGAGCAATCAGCCCCAGCATTTT
TRBJ2-3	NA	TRBV6-6	NA	CASSYGRDTQYF	TGTGCCAGCAGTTACGGGAGGGATACGCAGTATTTT
TRBJ2-2	NA	TRBV7-8	NA	CASSREPTPTGELFF	TGTGCCAGCAGTCGAGAGCCTACCCCCACCGGGGAGCTGTTTTTT
TRBJ1-2	NA	TRBV14	TRBD1	CASSRQGLPSFGYTF	TGTGCCAGCAGTCGACAGGGACTTCCCTCCTTCGGCTACACCTTC
TRBJ2-7	NA	TRBV28	TRBD1	CASSLSGGQNEQYF	TGTGCCAGCAGTTTATCAGGGGGCCAGAACGAGCAGTACTTC
TRBJ2-1	NA	TRBV3-1/TRBV3-2	NA	CASSQDRSGLFDNEQFF	TGTGCCAGCAGCCAAGATCGGTCAGGGTTGTTCGACAATGAGCAGTTCTTC
TRBJ2-5	NA	TRBV3-1/TRBV3-2	TRBD2	CASSLRTSGRGETQYF	TGTGCCAGCAGCCTGAGGACTAGCGGGAGGGGGGAGACCCAGTACTTC
TRBJ1-2	NA	TRBV6-5	TRBD1	CASSPRQGLGYGYTF	TGTGCCAGCAGTCCAAGACAGGGATTGGGCTATGGCTACACCTTC
TRBJ2-3	NA	TRBV24-1	TRBD1	CATSWTGQNTQYF	TGTGCCACCAGCTGGACAGGGCAAAATACGCAGTATTTT
TRBJ1-6	NA	TRBV18	TRBD1	CASSPQGQGKGSPLHF	TGTGCCAGCTCACCCCAGGGACAGGGGAAAGGTTCACCCCTCCACTTT
TRBJ2-7	many	TRBV6-5	NA	CASSTTSFHEQYF	TGTGCCAGCTCCACAACTAGCTTCCACGAGCAGTACTTC
TRBJ1-5	NA	TRBV7-2	NA	CASTINAGAHQPQHF	TGTGCCAGCACTATAAATGCAGGGGCCCATCAGCCCCAGCATTTT
TRBJ2-3	NA	TRBV6-9	TRBD2	CASSFSSGRTDTQYF	TGTGCCAGCAGTTTCTCTAGCGGGAGAACAGATACGCAGTATTTT
TRBJ1-3	NA	TRBV10-2	NA	CASSEQGSGNTIYF	TGCGCCAGCAGTGAACAGGGATCTGGAAACACCATATATTTT
TRBJ2-7	NA	TRBV28	NA	CASSLPGQTYEQYF	TGTGCCAGCAGTCTTCCGGGACAAACCTACGAGCAGTACTTC
TRBJ2-5	NA	TRBV19	TRBD2	CASSIGTSGGAWETQYF	TGTGCCAGTAGTATCGGGACTAGCGGGGGGGCCTGGGAGACCCAGTACTTC
TRBJ2-2	NA	TRBV5-1	TRBD1	CASSLTGTGAANTGELFF	TGCGCCAGCAGCTTGACCGGGACAGGGGCCGCGAACACCGGGGAGCTGTTTTTT
TRBJ2-1	NA	TRBV7-9	TRBD2	CASSPLAGVPNEQFF	TGTGCCAGCAGCCCACTAGCGGGAGTACCCAATGAGCAGTTCTTC
TRBJ1-6	few	TRBV18	NA	CASSRREGSSPLHF	TGTGCCAGCTCACGGAGGGAGGGCAGTTCACCCCTCCACTTT
TRBJ2-3	few	TRBV4-1	TRBD2	CASSQDFLAGAVDTQYF	TGCGCCAGCAGCCAAGATTTTCTAGCGGGAGCTGTAGATACGCAGTATTTT
TRBJ2-7	NA	TRBV6-1	NA	CASSDGTFGSYEQYF	TGTGCCAGCAGTGATGGGACATTCGGCTCCTACGAGCAGTACTTC
TRBJ1-1	NA	TRBV12-3/TRBV12-4	NA	CASSFWGDTEAFF	TGTGCCAGCAGTTTCTGGGGGGACACTGAAGCTTTCTTT
TRBJ1-3	few	TRBV19	NA	CASSIQWSSGGNTIYF	TGTGCCAGTAGTATCCAGTGGTCCAGCGGAGGAAACACCATATATTTT
TRBJ2-7	NA	TRBV5-3	NA	CARSLARTYEQYF	TGTGCCAGAAGCTTGGCCAGGACCTACGAGCAGTACTTC
TRBJ1-5	NA	TRBV6-1	NA	CASSEASSNQPQHF	TGTGCCAGCAGTGAAGCCTCTAGCAATCAGCCCCAGCATTTT